This T cell receptor beta chain is from a study of cytomegalovirus exposure and HLA in healthy donors. Trimming took 4 bases from V and 7 from J; bases not matched to a gene: 5. The CDR3 covers 14 residues. Germline CDR1 reads SEHNR; CDR2 reads FQNEAQ (reference sequence). With 60 Vbeta and 13 Jbeta primers, the PCR was carried out. Generated by immunoSEQ multiplex PCR, the TCRdb table keeps only in-frame clones and is missing some. The sample has fewer than 150,000 clones; around 82% are singletons. This receptor was obtained from a man aged 35 to 55 in good health and CMV-seropositive. The chain uses TRBV7-9 and TRBJ1-2; 11 bases are shared with TRBD1. Sequencing was carried out using PBMCs. CDR3 sequence: CASSSGQGAGGYTF. CDR3 coding DNA: TGTGCCAGCAGCTCAGGACAGGGGGCTGGTGGCTACACCTTC.